These 29 T cell receptor beta chains were all obtained from the same sample, sequenced in a study of human T cells and chemical hapten exposure. MiXCR, applied by TCRdb to the RACE reads, yields one record per CDR3 protein. The profile shows around 120,000 distinct CDR3 sequences, about 13% of them singletons. Time point reported: patch test 1, 2 weeks after DPC sensitization. Sample treatment: therapeutic diphenylcyclopropenone sensitization with weekly scalp DPC. This specimen consisted of whole blood, obtained in connection with sensitization to the hapten diphenylcyclopropenone (DPC). The receptors derive from a man aged 18 to 35 with alopecia areata. Some clones in this sample may be carry-over from other donors' samples.

This clonotype was observed a few times. The chain has TRBV18 and TRBJ2-1; D perhaps matches TRBD1 (7 bases). Germline CDR1 and CDR2: KGHSH and LQKENI. The CDR3 covers 12 residues. Trimming cost V 6 bases and J 6 bases, with 9 bases left between them. CDR3 in amino acids: CASSRDSNEQFF. The CDR3 DNA reads TGTGCCAGCTCGCGGGACAGCAATGAGCAGTTCTTC.

This chain links TRBV6-2 or TRBV6-3 with TRBJ2-7; D assignment may be TRBD1 or TRBD2 (5 bases each). This CDR3 spans 13 amino acids. Trimming took off 10 bases at V and 2 bases at J, with 15 bases between the two ends. In germline, CDR1 is MNHEY, CDR2 SVGEGT. CDR3 in amino acids: CATGATLPYEQYF. As DNA, the CDR3 is TGTGCCACCGGGGCGACCCTCCCCTACGAGCAGTACTTC.

This clonotype was counted between two and nine times. The chain has TRBV4-3 and TRBJ1-5, with D hard to call. CDR1 is LGHNA, CDR2 YSLEER, per germline. V shed 0 bases and J shed 4 bases, with 19 bases lying between them. The CDR3 runs 18 residues. CDR3 bases: TGCGCCAGCAGCCAAGATATTGGACCCACCCAACGAAATCAGCCCCAGCATTTT. Translating gives CASSQDIGPTQRNQPQHF.

This chain's CDR3 is CASSSEVITGTRPEAFF. The CDR3, as DNA: TGTGCCAGCAGCTCCGAGGTCATAACTGGGACAAGGCCTGAAGCTTTCTTT. V gene TRBV5-6 combines with J gene TRBJ1-1; weak D call: TRBD1 (6 bases). The germline V gene encodes CDR1 SGHDT and CDR2 YYEEEE. The V end lost 3 bases, the J end lost 6 bases, and 24 bases lay between the germline ends. The CDR3 loop spans 17 amino acids.

The table lists this clonotype with many counts. This chain uses TRBV11-2 with TRBJ2-7, with a possible D match to TRBD1 (6 bases). CDR3 length: 17 amino acids. Germline CDR1 reads SGHAT; CDR2 reads FQNNGV. Deletions cut 7 bases from V and 2 bases from J, with 24 bases between. This CDR3 is CASTFSTTGQSAYEQYF. The CDR3 nucleotides read TGTGCCAGCACCTTCTCCACTACGGGACAATCAGCCTACGAGCAGTACTTC.

This clonotype was counted between two and nine times. The genes are TRBV5-5 and TRBJ1-1, with TRBD1 as a possible D gene (6 bases). The length of the CDR3 is 16 residues. The V end was cut by 4 bases, the J end by 4 bases, with 20 bases between. CDR1 is SGHKS, CDR2 YYEKEE, per germline (reference sequence). The CDR3 loop reads CASSNMVGGGVTEAFF. CDR3 DNA: TGTGCCAGCAGCAACATGGTGGGAGGGGGGGTCACTGAAGCTTTCTTT.

This clonotype occurred a few times. The chain couples TRBV29-1 to TRBJ1-2; possibly TRBD1 for D (5 bases). Germline V gene sequence: CDR1 SQVTM, CDR2 ANQGSEA. Trimming removed 6 bases from V and 4 bases from J, with 12 bases in between. The CDR3 loop spans 12 amino acids. The CDR3 sequence: CSVARVSYGYTF. CDR3 DNA: TGCAGCGTCGCCAGGGTGTCCTATGGCTACACCTTC.

This clonotype occurred a few times. This sequence joins TRBV12-3 or TRBV12-4 and TRBJ1-1; D is possibly TRBD1 (5 bases). The CDR3 has 11 residues. Trimming removed 2 bases at V and 10 bases at J, with 8 bases between. DNA of the CDR3: TGTGCCAGCAGTTTAAGAACAGGAGCTTTCTTT. It specifies CASSLRTGAFF.

V gene TRBV7-6 combines with J gene TRBJ1-6; no clear D gene. V lost 1 base to trimming and J lost 9 bases, with 7 bases between them. The CDR3 loop spans 13 amino acids. The germline gives CDR1 SGHVS, CDR2 FNYEAQ. The CDR3 region has the DNA TGTGCCAGCAGCTTAGAAGAAAGTTCACCCCTCCACTTT. As protein: CASSLEESSPLHF.

This clonotype was found a few times. The gene calls are TRBV20-1 and TRBJ1-2; tentative D call: TRBD1 (5 bases). V lost 0 bases and J 6 bases, leaving 23 bases between the germline ends. Germline CDR1 and CDR2: DFQATT and SNEGSKA (reference sequence). CDR3 length equals 17 residues. CDR3 sequence reads: CSARDSVGASLKNGYTF. CDR3 coding DNA: TGCAGTGCTAGAGATTCGGTCGGGGCCTCCTTAAAAAATGGCTACACCTTC.

The chain uses TRBV28 and TRBJ2-7, with D possibly TRBD1 on 6 matching bases. There are 13 residues in the CDR3. Germline CDR1 reads MDHEN; CDR2 reads SYDVKM. With 6 bases removed from V and 3 bases from J, the gap between germline ends came to 12 bases. The CDR3 here is CASSRTGIYEQYV. CDR3 bases: TGTGCCAGCAGCCGCACAGGGATCTACGAGCAGTACGTC.

The chain recombines TRBV7-2 with TRBJ1-6; D is undetermined. The CDR3 totals 16 residues. Germline CDR1 reads SGHTA; CDR2 reads FQGNSA. Trimming cost V 1 base and J 4 bases, with 11 bases left between them. CDR3 residues: CASSLGSRRYNSPLHF. The CDR3 DNA is TGTGCCAGCAGCTTAGGGTCTCGGCGATATAATTCACCCCTCCACTTT.

V is TRBV12-3 or TRBV12-4 and J is TRBJ2-2; 12 bases match TRBD2. Trimming cost V 0 bases and J 6 bases; bases outside gene matches: 5. There are 17 residues in the CDR3. CDR3 residues: CASSLAASGGAAGELFF. CDR3 coding DNA: TGTGCCAGCAGTTTAGCGGCTAGCGGGGGGGCCGCCGGGGAGCTGTTTTTT.

The V and J genes are TRBV5-4 and TRBJ1-3; 7 positions match TRBD1. V lost 0 bases, J lost 1 base, and 4 bases stayed unmatched. The CDR3 is made up of 16 amino acids. In germline, CDR1 is SGHNT, CDR2 YYREEE (reference sequence). Here the CDR3 DNA reads TGTGCCAGCAGCTTGGGGACAGGAGGATCTGGAAACACCATATATTTT. This translates into CASSLGTGGSGNTIYF.

There are a few counts of this clonotype. V gene TRBV7-9 combines with J gene TRBJ1-6; 9 nucleotides agree with TRBD1. After removal of 6 bases from V and 7 bases from J, the junction contained 4 bases not matched to a gene. Germline values: CDR1 SEHNR, CDR2 FQNEAQ (reference sequence). The CDR3 runs to 14 residues. The CDR3: CASSPQGANSPLHF. In DNA, the CDR3 is TGTGCCAGCAGTCCACAGGGGGCCAATTCACCCCTCCACTTT.

This clonotype came up a few times. J is TRBJ2-1 and V is TRBV4-3; a possible D gene is TRBD1 (5 bases). The V end lost 0 bases, the J end lost 2 bases, and 11 bases lay between the germline ends. Germline CDR1 is LGHNA and CDR2 is YSLEER. The CDR3 has 16 amino acids. CDR3 DNA: TGCGCCAGCAGCCAAGACCAGGGTCGCCCCTACAATGAGCAGTTCTTC. Amino acids: CASSQDQGRPYNEQFF.

CDR3 coding DNA: TGTGCCAGCAGCCAGCATCCGGTACAGGGGGCCACTGAAGCTTTCTTT. This encodes CASSQHPVQGATEAFF. The V and J genes are TRBV14 and TRBJ1-1, with 9 bases aligning to TRBD1. With 3 bases clipped from V and 4 bases from J, the junction kept 9 bases outside the gene matches. This CDR3 is 16 amino acids long. The germline V gene has CDR1 SGHDN and CDR2 FVKESK.

V and J are TRBV6-6 and TRBJ1-5, with no clear D. The V gene's germline CDR1 is MNHNY and CDR2 SVGAGI (reference sequence). CDR3 length: 12 amino acids. Trimming took off 4 bases at V and 7 bases at J, with 8 bases between the two ends. The CDR3 nucleotides are TGTGCCAGCAGTTTGGAGGGACAGCCCCAGCATTTT. It encodes CASSLEGQPQHF.

This clonotype was seen more than once but under ten times. The chain is built from TRBV5-1 and TRBJ1-6, with 7 bases that match TRBD1. CDR3 length: 15 amino acids. With V trimmed by 6 bases and J by 7 bases, 10 bases remained unmatched. CDR1 is SGHRS and CDR2 is YFSETQ in the germline V gene. As DNA, the CDR3 is TGCGCCAGCAAAGACGGGGGACAGCCCAATTCACCCCTCCACTTT. Protein sequence: CASKDGGQPNSPLHF.

V usage is TRBV7-7 and J usage is TRBJ2-5; the match to TRBD2 covers 11 bases. V lost 5 bases and J lost 0; bases outside the gene matches: 2. This CDR3 comprises 15 residues. Germline values: CDR1 SSHAT, CDR2 FNYEAQ (reference sequence). The CDR3 region has the DNA TGTGCCAGCAGCCAACTAGCGGGGGACCAAGAGACCCAGTACTTC. Its protein is CASSQLAGDQETQYF. Supplemented by reference TRBV7-7 and TRBJ2-5, the full variable domain reads GAGVSQSPRYKVTKRGQDVTLRCDPISSHATLYWYQQALGQGPEFLTYFNYEAQPDKSGLPSDRFSAERPEGSISTLTIQRTEQRDSAMYRCASSQLAGDQETQYFGPGTRLLVL.

The table lists this clonotype with many counts. The chain employs TRBV7-6 and TRBJ1-6; tentative D call: TRBD1 (5 bases). Trimming shortened V by 0 bases and J by 15 bases, and 15 bases separated the two germline ends. The CDR3 totals 14 residues. Germline V CDR1 and CDR2: SGHVS, FNYEAQ. The CDR3 is CASSLAGGPEGLHF. The CDR3 nucleotides are TGTGCCAGCAGCTTAGCCGGGGGACCGGAGGGCCTCCACTTT. Full variable domain (rest looked up from reference TRBV7-6 and TRBJ1-6): GAGVSQSPRYKVTKRGQDVALRCDPISGHVSLYWYRQALGQGPEFLTYFNYEAQQDKSGLPNDRFSAERPEGSISTLTIQRTEQRDSAMYRCASSLAGGPEGLHFGNGTRLTVT.

This clonotype was observed a handful of times. The genes are TRBV29-1 and TRBJ2-6; TRBD1 might be the D (5 bases). Germline-derived CDR1 and CDR2 are SQVTM and ANQGSEA. The V gene lost 6 bases and the J gene lost 2 bases, with 14 bases spanning the gap. The CDR3 length is 15 residues. CDR3 region: CSVASAGTGANVLTF. In DNA, the CDR3 is TGCAGCGTCGCCTCCGCAGGGACTGGGGCCAACGTCCTGACTTTC.

The chain combines TRBV4-3 with TRBJ2-2, with D unresolved. V lost 0 bases to trimming and J lost 4 bases, with 15 bases between them. Germline V gene data show CDR1 as LGHNA and CDR2 as YSLEER. The CDR3 has 17 residues. The DNA of the CDR3 is TGCGCCAGCAGCCAAGATTTGTTGGGCAGTAGCACCGGGGAGCTGTTTTTT. Translating gives CASSQDLLGSSTGELFF.

This clonotype was picked up many times. The chain is built from TRBV5-1 and TRBJ1-2, with 11 bases fitting TRBD1. The germline gives CDR1 SGHRS, CDR2 YFSETQ. The J segment lost 4 bases and the V segment lost 3 bases, leaving 8 bases of the junction unmatched. This CDR3 has 16 amino acids. In DNA form, the CDR3 reads TGCGCCAGCAGCTACGGACAGGGGGCAGTCGCCTATGGCTACACCTTC. As protein: CASSYGQGAVAYGYTF.

This chain uses TRBV5-6 with TRBJ1-2, with 8 positions matching TRBD1. From germline, CDR1 is SGHDT and CDR2 YYEEEE. V shed 4 bases, J shed 4 bases, and the junction held 6 bases outside the gene matches. The length of the CDR3 is 14 residues. The CDR3 DNA sequence: TGTGCCAGCAGCCGACAGGGGATCGGCTATGGCTACACCTTC. It is translated as CASSRQGIGYGYTF.

This clonotype showed up just a few times. The chain uses TRBV12-3 or TRBV12-4 and TRBJ1-5, with 7 bases aligning to TRBD1. V shed 2 bases and J 4 bases; nucleotides not matched to a gene: 2. CDR3 size: 14 residues. The CDR3 DNA follows: TGTGCCAGCAGTTTATCAGGGGGGAATCAGCCCCAGCATTTT. Its protein is CASSLSGGNQPQHF.

This clonotype has only a few counts. The V gene is TRBV20-1, the J gene TRBJ1-2; perhaps TRBD1 as D (5 bases). V was cut by 5 bases and J by 0 bases, with 7 bases left in between. Germline V gene lookup returns CDR1 DFQATT and CDR2 SNEGSKA (reference sequence). This CDR3 region has 12 residues. The CDR3 sequence is CSAGGTNYGYTF. The CDR3 DNA reads TGCAGTGCTGGGGGTACTAACTATGGCTACACCTTC.

The CDR3 bases are TGCGCCAGCAGCCAAGATCCGAACAGGGTCACTGAAGCTTTCTTT. It encodes CASSQDPNRVTEAFF. This chain links TRBV4-3 with TRBJ1-1; tentatively, D is TRBD1 (6 bases). The CDR3 sequence is 15 residues long. The V gene's germline CDR1 is LGHNA and CDR2 YSLEER. Trimming left V 0 bases short and J 4 bases short, with 12 bases between.

This clonotype was detected only a few times. The chain has TRBV7-9 and TRBJ1-1, with D possibly matching TRBD1 (6 bases). The germline CDR1 and CDR2 sequences are SEHNR and FQNEAQ (reference sequence). CDR3 length: 16 residues. The V and J ends lost 5 bases and 0 bases respectively, with 16 bases between them. CDR3 DNA sequence: TGTGCCAGCAGCCCAATACAGGGATCCATGAACACTGAAGCTTTCTTT. This sequence encodes CASSPIQGSMNTEAFF.